Given below is one T cell receptor (beta chain) in context. Its antigen is not known. V lost 5 bases and J lost 0; bases outside the gene matches: 5. Per germline, CDR1 MNHEY and CDR2 SVGAGI. CDR3 size: 15 residues. The record originates from a study of T cells in narcolepsy. On the study more broadly: Healthy controls were enrolled alongside patients with narcolepsy type 1 or type 2. Study-wide points: Autoreactive clone sequences were missing from some blood memory CD4+ repertoires. Reportedly, autoreactive clonotypes were serially detected in patients' blood but not controls'. Autoreactive HCRT-specific and TRIB2-specific clonotypes were marked in same-patient CSF-versus-blood CD4+ comparisons.

The repertoire was sequenced with immunoSEQ multiplex PCR; TCRdb's copy has only in-frame clones and lacks some. Of about 37,000 clones listed, around 80% are singletons. The sequenced sample consisted of memory (CD45RA-) CD4+ T cells from blood. This clonotype originated in a human donor in good health. The V call is TRBV6-5, the J call TRBJ2-3; 7 bases fit TRBD1. The CDR3 nucleotides read TGTGCCAGCAGTGTGACAGGGAGCAGCACAGATACGCAGTATTTT. Its translation: CASSVTGSSTDTQYF.